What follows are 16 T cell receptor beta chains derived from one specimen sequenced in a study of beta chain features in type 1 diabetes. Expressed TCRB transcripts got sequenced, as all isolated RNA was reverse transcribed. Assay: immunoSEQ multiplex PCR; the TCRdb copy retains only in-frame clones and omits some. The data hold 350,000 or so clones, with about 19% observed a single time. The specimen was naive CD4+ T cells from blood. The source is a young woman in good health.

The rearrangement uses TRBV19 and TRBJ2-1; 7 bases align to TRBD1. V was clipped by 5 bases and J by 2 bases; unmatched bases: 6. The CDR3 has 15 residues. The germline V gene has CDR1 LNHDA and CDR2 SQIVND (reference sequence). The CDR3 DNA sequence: TGTGCCAGTAGTCCGGGGACAGTTCCCTACAATGAGCAGTTCTTC. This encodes CASSPGTVPYNEQFF.

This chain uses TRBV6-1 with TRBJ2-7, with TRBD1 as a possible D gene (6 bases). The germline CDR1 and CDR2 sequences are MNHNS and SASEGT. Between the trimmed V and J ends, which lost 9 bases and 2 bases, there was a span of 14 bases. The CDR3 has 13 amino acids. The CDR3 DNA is TGTGCCAGTAGACAGGAGCGCCCCTACGAGCAGTACTTC. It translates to CASRQERPYEQYF.

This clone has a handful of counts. CDR3 region: CSVGQDGTAGTIYF. The CDR3 region has the DNA TGCAGCGTTGGTCAGGACGGGACAGCGGGCACCATATATTTT. This chain connects TRBV29-1 to TRBJ1-3, with 7 bases identical to TRBD1. The V gene's germline CDR1 is SQVTM and CDR2 ANQGSEA. V was pared by 4 bases and J by 9 bases, with 12 bases of the junction left unmatched. The CDR3 runs to 14 residues.

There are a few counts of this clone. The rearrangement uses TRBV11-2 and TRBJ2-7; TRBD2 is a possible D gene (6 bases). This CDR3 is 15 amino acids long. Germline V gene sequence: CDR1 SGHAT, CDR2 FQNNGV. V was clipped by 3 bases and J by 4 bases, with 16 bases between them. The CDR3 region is CASSLGLAMGYEQYF. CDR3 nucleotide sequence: TGTGCCAGCAGCTTGGGGCTAGCGATGGGTTACGAGCAGTACTTC. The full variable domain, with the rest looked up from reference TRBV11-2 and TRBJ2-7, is EAGVAQSPRYKIIEKRQSVAFWCNPISGHATLYWYQQILGQGPKLLIQFQNNGVVDDSQLPKDRFSAERLKGVDSTLKIQPAKLEDSAVYLCASSLGLAMGYEQYFGPGTRLTVT.

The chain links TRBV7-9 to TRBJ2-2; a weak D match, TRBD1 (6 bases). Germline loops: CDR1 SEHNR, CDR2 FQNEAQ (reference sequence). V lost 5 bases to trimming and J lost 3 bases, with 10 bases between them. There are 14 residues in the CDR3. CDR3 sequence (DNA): TGTGCCAGCAGCCCCGGACAGTACACCGGGGAGCTGTTTTTT. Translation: CASSPGQYTGELFF.

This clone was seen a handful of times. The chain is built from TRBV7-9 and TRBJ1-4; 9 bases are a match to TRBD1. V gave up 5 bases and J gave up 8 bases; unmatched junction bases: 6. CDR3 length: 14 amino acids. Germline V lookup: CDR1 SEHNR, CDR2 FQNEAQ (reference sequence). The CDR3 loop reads CASSPQGAREKLFF. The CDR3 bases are TGTGCCAGCAGCCCACAGGGGGCTAGAGAAAAACTGTTTTTT.

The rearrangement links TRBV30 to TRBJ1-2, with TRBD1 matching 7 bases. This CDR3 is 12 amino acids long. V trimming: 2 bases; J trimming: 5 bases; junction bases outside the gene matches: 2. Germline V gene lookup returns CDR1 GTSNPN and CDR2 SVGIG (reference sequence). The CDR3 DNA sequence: TGTGCCTGGAGTCCGGGACAGTATGGCTACACCTTC. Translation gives CAWSPGQYGYTF.

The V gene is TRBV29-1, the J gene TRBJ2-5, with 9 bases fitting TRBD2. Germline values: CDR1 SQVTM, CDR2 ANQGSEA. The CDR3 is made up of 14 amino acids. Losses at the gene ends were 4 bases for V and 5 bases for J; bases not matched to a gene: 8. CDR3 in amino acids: CSVGGGRAVETQYF. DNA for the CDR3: TGCAGCGTTGGTGGCGGGAGGGCCGTGGAGACCCAGTACTTC.

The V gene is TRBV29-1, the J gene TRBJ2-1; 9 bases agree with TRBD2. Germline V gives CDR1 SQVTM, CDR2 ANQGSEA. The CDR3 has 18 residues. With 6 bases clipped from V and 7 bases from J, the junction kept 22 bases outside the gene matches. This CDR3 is CSVGRGLAGRRGGNEQFF. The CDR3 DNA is TGCAGCGTCGGGCGGGGGCTAGCGGGAAGGCGAGGGGGTAATGAGCAGTTCTTC.

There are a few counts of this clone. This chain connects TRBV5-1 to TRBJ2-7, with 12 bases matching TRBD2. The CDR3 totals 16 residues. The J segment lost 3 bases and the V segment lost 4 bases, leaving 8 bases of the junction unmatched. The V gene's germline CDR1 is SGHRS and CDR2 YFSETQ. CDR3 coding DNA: TGCGCCAGCAGCCCACTAGCGGGGGGTCTTTACTACGAGCAGTACTTC. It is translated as CASSPLAGGLYYEQYF. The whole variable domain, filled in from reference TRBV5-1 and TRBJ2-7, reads KAGVTQTPRYLIKTRGQQVTLSCSPISGHRSVSWYQQTPGQGLQFLFEYFSETQRNKGNFPGRFSGRQFSNSRSEMNVSTLELGDSALYLCASSPLAGGLYYEQYFGPGTRLTVT.

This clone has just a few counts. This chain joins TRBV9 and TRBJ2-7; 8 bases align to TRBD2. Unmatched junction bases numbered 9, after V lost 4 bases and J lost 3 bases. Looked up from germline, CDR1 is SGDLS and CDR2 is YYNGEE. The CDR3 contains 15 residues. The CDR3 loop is CASSPSPGLVYEQYF. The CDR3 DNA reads TGTGCCAGCAGCCCATCCCCGGGACTAGTCTACGAGCAGTACTTC.

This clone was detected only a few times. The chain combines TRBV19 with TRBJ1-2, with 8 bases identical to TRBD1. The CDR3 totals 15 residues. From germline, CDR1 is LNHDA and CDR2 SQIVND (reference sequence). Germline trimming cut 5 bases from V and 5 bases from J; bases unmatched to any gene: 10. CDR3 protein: CASSFSGGAGYGYTF. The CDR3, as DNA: TGTGCCAGTAGTTTCTCAGGGGGCGCGGGATATGGCTACACCTTC.

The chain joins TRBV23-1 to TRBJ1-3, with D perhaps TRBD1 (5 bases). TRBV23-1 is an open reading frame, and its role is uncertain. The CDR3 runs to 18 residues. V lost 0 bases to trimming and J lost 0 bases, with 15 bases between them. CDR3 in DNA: TGCGCCAGCAGTCAATCTAGTATGCGACAGATCTCTGGAAACACCATATATTTT. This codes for CASSQSSMRQISGNTIYF.

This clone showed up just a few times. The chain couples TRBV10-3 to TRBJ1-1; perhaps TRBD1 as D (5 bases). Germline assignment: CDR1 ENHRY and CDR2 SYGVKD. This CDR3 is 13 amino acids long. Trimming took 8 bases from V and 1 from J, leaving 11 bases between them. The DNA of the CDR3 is TGTGCCATCCGACGGGGGGAGAACACTGAAGCTTTCTTT. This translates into CAIRRGENTEAFF.

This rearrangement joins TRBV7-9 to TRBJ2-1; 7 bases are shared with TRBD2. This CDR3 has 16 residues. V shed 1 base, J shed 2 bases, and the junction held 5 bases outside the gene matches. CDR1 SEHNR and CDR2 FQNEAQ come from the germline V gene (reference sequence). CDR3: CASSLGSGKPYNEQFF. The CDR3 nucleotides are TGTGCCAGCAGCTTAGGGAGCGGGAAGCCCTACAATGAGCAGTTCTTC.

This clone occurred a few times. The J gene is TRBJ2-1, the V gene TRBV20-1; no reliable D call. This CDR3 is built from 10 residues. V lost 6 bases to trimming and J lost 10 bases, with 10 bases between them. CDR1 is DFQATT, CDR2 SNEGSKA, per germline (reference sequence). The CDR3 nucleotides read TGCAGTGCCCTTCGTCGGGAGCAGTTCTTC. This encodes CSALRREQFF.